This T cell receptor (beta chain) was obtained from a study of shared clonotypes between healthy human individuals. The CDR3 sequence is 10 residues long. CDR1 is DFQATT, CDR2 SNEGSKA, per germline (reference sequence). Between the trimmed V and J ends, which lost 8 bases and 3 bases, there was a span of 7 bases. The test was conducted at deep level. About 30,000 T cell genomes, or around 200 ng DNA, went into the sorted-subset replicate PCRs. Only in-frame clones appear in the TCRdb table, and some are missing; sequencing was by immunoSEQ multiplex PCR. The table shows more than 1.2 million clones, with about 98.5% occurring only once. Only Caucasian adults living in Nashville, Tennessee made up the donor group.

The sequencing sample was made of naive CD4+ T cells sorted from blood. Subset given: CD45RA+ positively selected. The source of this sequence is a man aged 25 to 40 in good health. This chain links TRBV20-1 with TRBJ1-2; a weak D match, TRBD1 (6 bases). CDR3 sequence: CSSGDYGYTF. CDR3 coding DNA: TGCAGTTCAGGGGACTATGGCTACACCTTC.